This TCR beta chain was captured by sequencing in a study of T cell repertoires in cytomegalovirus infection. Study summary: CMV infection together with matching HLA type was indicated by public TCR beta signatures. Broader study findings: HLA-C-restricted TCR beta clonotypes specific for CMV led the ex vivo response. There were carriers of CMV plus the relevant HLA, and cumulative public TCR beta family frequency identified them.

TCRdb re-derived calls from the reads in MiXCR, one entry per CDR3 protein. This sample yields about 360,000 distinct CDR3 sequences, of which about a sixth are seen a single time; around 10% belongs to the top ten. This clonotype was recorded a few times. The antigen is unknown. CDR3 length equals 12 residues. CDR1 is DFQATT and CDR2 is SNEGSKA in the germline V gene (reference sequence). Between the trimmed V and J ends, which lost 6 bases and 2 bases, there was a span of 10 bases. The V call is TRBV20-1, the J call TRBJ1-2; D call uncertain. The source of this sequence is a human donor in good health (CMV status not recorded). Some clones in this sample may be carry-over from other donors' samples. Sequencing was done on a sample of PBMCs. CDR3 DNA: TGCAGTGCCAGCCGGCAGAACTATGGCTACACCTTC. Protein: CSASRQNYGYTF.